Sequencing of this TCR beta chain was carried out in a study of blood T cells in healthy people across ages. Study results and caveats: Both higher diversity and more naive CD4+ cells marked long-lived donors when set against aged donors. The lack of PBMC sorting stopped any conclusive naive versus antigen-experienced comparison.

It was with a sample-barcoded 5' primer and a J-beta primer mix that a second PCR of roughly 7 to 11 cycles was run. Every molecule of cDNA carried a tag from a template-switch adaptor with 12 random nucleotides. TCRdb re-analysed the 5' RACE reads in MiXCR, keeping a single row per CDR3 protein. The sample records almost 800,000 distinct CDR3 sequences, about three fifths being singletons. Trimming left V 1 base short and J 1 base short, with 12 bases between. Germline V gene sequence: CDR1 LGHNA, CDR2 YSLEER. CDR3 length equals 16 residues. Note on this clonotype: Its specificity is unknown.

The chain has TRBV4-3 and TRBJ2-3; D is ambiguous. The TCR sequence derives from a man younger than 40 in good health. The specimen sequenced was blood. The CDR3 DNA follows: TGCGCCAGCAGCCAAGCTGCGCCAGGAGGCACAGATACGCAGTATTTT. Translating it yields CASSQAAPGGTDTQYF.